The 2 T cell receptor beta chains given below trace back to one sample, sequenced in a study of blood T cell repertoires in COVID-19. Method: immunoSEQ multiplex PCR; TCRdb's copy keeps in-frame clones and lacks some. The sample lists 35,000 to 50,000 clones; roughly 89% were seen once. The sequenced material came from peripheral blood. These receptors were obtained from a man in his forties or fifties with active COVID-19.

This clone was recorded once. This chain uses TRBV4-2 with TRBJ1-1; the match to TRBD1 covers 7 bases. Germline-derived CDR1 and CDR2 are LGHNA and YNFKEQ. V lost 4 bases, J lost 1 base, and 6 bases stayed unmatched. The CDR3 has 15 amino acids. The CDR3 region has the DNA TGTGCCAGCAGCCGCGTGGGACAGACGAACACTGAAGCTTTCTTT. Protein sequence: CASSRVGQTNTEAFF.

V usage is TRBV18 and J usage is TRBJ2-1; D is possibly TRBD1 (6 bases). The germline CDR1 and CDR2 sequences are KGHSH and LQKENI. The CDR3 contains 15 residues. With 3 bases removed from V and 2 bases from J, the gap between germline ends came to 11 bases. The CDR3 reads CASSPSTGTYNEQFF. In DNA, the CDR3 is TGTGCCAGCTCACCGTCGACAGGTACCTACAATGAGCAGTTCTTC.